This T cell receptor beta chain was recorded in a study of shared clonotypes between healthy human individuals. This CDR3 contains 13 residues. Germline lookup yields CDR1 SGHNT and CDR2 YYREEE (reference sequence). Deletions cut 1 base from V and 5 bases from J, with 10 bases between. The assay was immunoSEQ multiplex PCR, and TCRdb's table has in-frame clones only and misses some. The sample has some 1.5 million clones, 95% to 99% seen once; the top ten hold approximately 0.45%. The chain is built from TRBV5-4 and TRBJ2-7, with D possibly being TRBD1 or TRBD2 (5 bases each). Sample: naive CD4+ T cells sorted from blood. The subset denotes: CD45RA+ positively selected. This receptor was identified in a man under 40 in good health. CDR3 loop: CASSLYLGDEQYF. The DNA for the CDR3 is TGTGCCAGCAGCTTGTATTTGGGGGACGAGCAGTACTTC.